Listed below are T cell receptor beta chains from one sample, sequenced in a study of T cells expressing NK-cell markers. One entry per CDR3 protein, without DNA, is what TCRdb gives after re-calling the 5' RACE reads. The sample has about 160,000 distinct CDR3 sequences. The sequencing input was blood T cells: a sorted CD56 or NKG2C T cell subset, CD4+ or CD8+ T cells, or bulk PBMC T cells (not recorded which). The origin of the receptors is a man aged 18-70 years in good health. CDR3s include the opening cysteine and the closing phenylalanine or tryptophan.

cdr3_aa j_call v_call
CASSGWTGPNEQYF TRBJ2-7 TRBV7-2
CASSPSRDYYEQYF TRBJ2-7 TRBV13
CASSSETSGEAYNEQFF TRBJ2-1 TRBV7-6
CASRPSSSTGYEQYF TRBJ2-7 TRBV5-1
CASSLPSSTYEQYF TRBJ2-7 TRBV19
CASSAAPGDSYEQYF TRBJ2-7 TRBV12-3/TRBV12-4
CASSPTGTSTGELFF TRBJ2-2 TRBV12-3/TRBV12-4
CASSPPGQGSITDTQYF TRBJ2-3 TRBV2
CASSPIVAGGTDTQYF TRBJ2-3 TRBV9
CASSRVYGNTIYF TRBJ1-3 TRBV7-9
CASSVDRGQETQYF TRBJ2-5 TRBV5-1
CASSIIRGFNTGELFF TRBJ2-2 TRBV19